A single sample gave rise to the 17 T cell receptor beta chains below, sequenced in a study of blood T cell repertoires in COVID-19. The data were produced by immunoSEQ multiplex PCR, yet TCRdb's version contains in-frame clones alone and is incomplete. Of over 120,000 clones listed, under 90% are singletons. The specimen was peripheral blood. The receptor set was obtained from a human donor in a cohort sampled during active COVID-19.

This chain joins TRBV11-2 and TRBJ1-2; 7 nucleotides match TRBD1. After removal of 4 bases from V and 4 bases from J, the junction contained 6 bases not matched to a gene. From germline, CDR1 is SGHAT and CDR2 FQNNGV. The CDR3 runs to 14 residues. The CDR3: CASSSDRRSYGYTF. In nucleotides, the CDR3 is TGTGCCAGCAGCTCGGACAGGCGATCCTATGGCTACACCTTC. Filled out from reference TRBV11-2 and TRBJ1-2, the complete variable domain reads EAGVAQSPRYKIIEKRQSVAFWCNPISGHATLYWYQQILGQGPKLLIQFQNNGVVDDSQLPKDRFSAERLKGVDSTLKIQPAKLEDSAVYLCASSSDRRSYGYTFGSGTRLTVV.

This clone occurred once. V and J are TRBV7-3 and TRBJ2-3; TRBD2 agrees at 7 bases. Germline V CDR1 and CDR2: SGHTA, FQGTGA. The CDR3 consists of 19 residues. V trimming: 5 bases; J trimming: 1 base; junction bases outside the gene matches: 18. The CDR3 DNA reads as TGTGCCAGCAGCCCGGGACTAAGGAGAGGGTATCACCGCACAGATACGCAGTATTTT. Residues: CASSPGLRRGYHRTDTQYF.

The chain carries TRBV11-2 and TRBJ2-7, with D tentatively TRBD1 (6 bases). The germline gives CDR1 SGHAT, CDR2 FQNNGV. The CDR3 totals 16 residues. Trimming shortened V by 6 bases and J by 3 bases, and 21 bases separated the two germline ends. Here the CDR3 DNA reads TGTGCCAGCAGTTCTCCCACCTACTCGACAGGCTACGAGCAGTACTTC. The encoded protein is CASSSPTYSTGYEQYF.

The chain combines TRBV4-2 with TRBJ2-5, with TRBD2 matching over 11 bases. There are 15 residues in the CDR3. Germline V gives CDR1 LGHNA, CDR2 YNFKEQ. Trimming cost V 2 bases and J 3 bases; bases outside gene matches: 2. The DNA for the CDR3 is TGTGCCAGCAGCCAACCGACTAGCGGGAAAGAGACCCAGTACTTC. It specifies CASSQPTSGKETQYF.

The chain carries TRBV7-9 and TRBJ1-2; 7 bases line up with TRBD1. This CDR3 is 15 amino acids long. V was clipped by 4 bases and J by 0 bases; unmatched bases: 5. Germline CDR1 and CDR2: SEHNR and FQNEAQ (reference sequence). CDR3: CASSYGGQPNYGYTF. CDR3 coding DNA: TGTGCCAGCAGCTACGGGGGACAGCCTAACTATGGCTACACCTTC.

This clone is a singleton in its sample. The rearrangement links TRBV21-1 to TRBJ1-2; the D call TRBD1 from the table was never checked on the DNA. TRBV21-1 is classified as a pseudogene. The CDR3 covers 14 residues. The CDR3 here is CASSQGVSLYGYTF. CDR3 nucleotides: TGTGCCAGCAGCCAGGGGGTGTCCCTCTATGGCTACACCTTC.

This sequence joins TRBV7-9 and TRBJ2-3, with D possibly being TRBD1 (6 bases). Germline V gives CDR1 SEHNR, CDR2 FQNEAQ (reference sequence). The ends were cut back, 5 bases at V and 1 base at J, with 19 bases in the middle. CDR3 length: 17 amino acids. This CDR3 reads CASSPPRGFRGTDTQYF. For the CDR3, the DNA is TGTGCCAGCAGCCCCCCGAGGGGGTTCAGAGGCACAGATACGCAGTATTTT. Complete variable domain (other parts from reference TRBV7-9 and TRBJ2-3): DTGVSQNPRHKITKRGQNVTFRCDPISEHNRLYWYRQTLGQGPEFLTYFQNEAQLEKSRLLSDRFSAERPKGSFSTLEIQRTEQGDSAMYLCASSPPRGFRGTDTQYFGPGTRLTVL.

This rearrangement joins TRBV5-1 to TRBJ2-5; the match to TRBD1 covers 9 bases. The CDR3 loop spans 15 amino acids. V was clipped by 4 bases and J by 4 bases; unmatched bases: 8. The germline V gene encodes CDR1 SGHRS and CDR2 YFSETQ. DNA for the CDR3: TGCGCCAGCAGCCCTACACCGGGACAGGGAGAGACCCAGTACTTC. Its protein is CASSPTPGQGETQYF.

This clone was picked up a small number of times. This chain connects TRBV28 to TRBJ1-2; tentative D call: TRBD1 (5 bases). This CDR3 is 16 amino acids long. Trimming took 5 bases from V and 4 from J, leaving 20 bases between them. Germline CDR1 is MDHEN and CDR2 is SYDVKM. The CDR3 here is CASSPRGTQFAYGYTF. The CDR3 DNA reads TGTGCCAGCAGTCCCCGAGGGACTCAGTTCGCCTATGGCTACACCTTC.

The V gene is TRBV28, the J gene TRBJ1-5; 7 positions match TRBD1. Trimming at V came to 4 bases and at J to 3 bases, leaving 6 bases not matched to a gene. The CDR3 has 15 amino acids. Germline V CDR1 and CDR2: MDHEN, SYDVKM. As DNA, the CDR3 is TGTGCCAGCAGTTCCAGGGACAGATCCAATCAGCCCCAGCATTTT. Its protein is CASSSRDRSNQPQHF.

The J gene is TRBJ2-5, the V gene TRBV2, with D possibly matching TRBD1 (5 bases). The V gene lost 4 bases and the J gene lost 4 bases, with 13 bases spanning the gap. The CDR3 totals 14 residues. The V gene's germline CDR1 is SNHLY and CDR2 FYNNEI. The CDR3 loop is CASSVQGYGETQYF. In DNA form, the CDR3 reads TGTGCCAGCAGTGTGCAGGGTTACGGAGAGACCCAGTACTTC.

This clone was found once. The chain carries TRBV5-1 and TRBJ2-6, with D tentatively TRBD2 (7 bases). Germline V gene data show CDR1 as SGHRS and CDR2 as YFSETQ. Trimming pared 1 base from V and 0 bases from J, leaving 17 bases between. The CDR3 has 19 amino acids. The CDR3, as DNA: TGCGCCAGCAGCTTGCACTCGGGGGGCAGCAGCTCTGGGGCCAACGTCCTGACTTTC. This encodes CASSLHSGGSSSGANVLTF.

The V gene is TRBV4-1, the J gene TRBJ2-7; D is perhaps TRBD1 (6 bases). The CDR3 loop spans 15 amino acids. Trimming removed 4 bases at V and 1 base at J, with 14 bases between. CDR1 is MGHRA, CDR2 YSYEKL, per germline. CDR3 DNA sequence: TGCGCCAGCAGCCCAGGGGCAGGCAATTCCTACGAGCAGTACTTC. It is translated as CASSPGAGNSYEQYF.

The J gene is TRBJ2-7, the V gene TRBV25-1; TRBD1 aligns across 11 bases. J lost 5 bases, V lost 4 bases, and 10 bases had no gene match. The CDR3 is 16 residues long. From germline, CDR1 is MGHDK and CDR2 SYGVNS. CDR3 amino acids: CASSAGQGAPVNEQYF. The CDR3 DNA reads as TGTGCCAGCAGTGCTGGACAGGGGGCGCCTGTAAACGAGCAGTACTTC.

V gene TRBV28 combines with J gene TRBJ2-3, with 7 positions matching TRBD2. Per the germline V gene, CDR1 is MDHEN and CDR2 is SYDVKM. The junction had 16 bases not matched to a gene; V was cut back by 5 bases and J by 11 bases. The CDR3 is made up of 15 amino acids. CDR3 sequence (DNA): TGTGCCAGCAGTACAGGCGGGAGTAAGCCGGATGGGCAGTATTTT. Amino acids: CASSTGGSKPDGQYF.

This rearrangement joins TRBV4-2 to TRBJ2-3, with 8 bases identical to TRBD1. This CDR3 contains 16 residues. Looked up from germline, CDR1 is LGHNA and CDR2 is YNFKEQ. V was clipped by 7 bases and J by 2 bases; unmatched bases: 11. The CDR3 sequence is CASTSGQETYTDTQYF. The CDR3 DNA reads TGTGCCAGCACCTCGGGACAGGAGACTTACACAGATACGCAGTATTTT.

The chain employs TRBV5-1 and TRBJ1-1; D perhaps matches TRBD1 (5 bases). Germline V gives CDR1 SGHRS, CDR2 YFSETQ. There are 15 residues in the CDR3. The V end lost 0 bases, the J end lost 1 base, and 10 bases lay between the germline ends. CDR3 sequence reads: CASSLAGQGNTEAFF. CDR3 in DNA: TGCGCCAGCAGCTTGGCAGGCCAGGGGAACACTGAAGCTTTCTTT.